Each of the 6 T cell receptor beta chains below was sequenced from the same sample in a study of cytomegalovirus exposure and HLA in healthy donors. Clones were read by immunoSEQ multiplex PCR, and TCRdb kept only the in-frame ones, dropping some. The sample shows 200,000 to 250,000 clones, 80% to 90% of them seen only once. Sequencing used PBMCs. Receptors originate from a man aged 18 to 29 in good health and CMV-seronegative.

The chain is built from TRBV5-5 and TRBJ2-7; 7 bases are a match to TRBD2. The CDR3 has 15 residues. V was pared by 0 bases and J by 4 bases, with 7 bases of the junction left unmatched. In germline, CDR1 is SGHKS, CDR2 YYEKEE (reference sequence). In DNA form, the CDR3 reads TGTGCCAGCAGCTTGGAGTCTGGGGGAGGGTACGAGCAGTACTTC. It encodes CASSLESGGGYEQYF. The full variable domain, completed using reference TRBV5-5 and TRBJ2-7, is DAGVTQSPTHLIKTRGQQVTLRCSPISGHKSVSWYQQVLGQGPQFIFQYYEKEERGRGNFPDRFSARQFPNYSSELNVNALLLGDSALYLCASSLESGGGYEQYFGPGTRLTVT.

V usage is TRBV25-1 and J usage is TRBJ2-1; TRBD1 aligns across 8 bases. Trimming took 8 bases from V and 9 from J; bases not matched to a gene: 9. The CDR3 totals 13 residues. Germline assignment: CDR1 MGHDK and CDR2 SYGVNS. CDR3 DNA: TGTGCCAGCGAGACAGGGGACCACGGTGAGCAGTTCTTC. Encoded protein: CASETGDHGEQFF. Based on the CDR3 plus reference TRBV25-1 and TRBJ2-1, the full variable domain is EADIYQTPRYLVIGTGKKITLECSQTMGHDKMYWYQQDPGMELHLIHYSYGVNSTEKGDLSSESTVSRIRTEHFPLTLESARPSHTSQYLCASETGDHGEQFFGPGTRLTVL.

This clone was observed at least ten times. J is TRBJ1-5 and V is TRBV6-1; no reliable D call. Trimming left V 1 base short and J 9 bases short, with 7 bases between. CDR3 length: 12 residues. The germline gives CDR1 MNHNS, CDR2 SASEGT. The CDR3 here is CASSEDGPPQHF. CDR3 sequence (DNA): TGTGCCAGCAGTGAAGATGGCCCGCCCCAGCATTTT.

The chain employs TRBV28 and TRBJ2-7; D is perhaps TRBD1 (5 bases). V was cut by 3 bases and J by 4 bases, with 13 bases left in between. This CDR3 spans 14 amino acids. CDR1 and CDR2 from the germline V gene are MDHEN and SYDVKM. The CDR3 DNA reads as TGTGCCAGCAGTTTTAGGGGTCTGGGGTACGAGCAGTACTTC. Residues: CASSFRGLGYEQYF.

The chain combines TRBV27 with TRBJ1-5; TRBD1 matches 10 bases. V shed 4 bases, J shed 6 bases, and the junction held 9 bases outside the gene matches. Germline lookup yields CDR1 MNHEY and CDR2 SMNVEV (reference sequence). The CDR3 extends over 16 amino acids. CDR3 sequence: CASSSATGGFGQPQHF. The CDR3 DNA reads as TGTGCCAGCAGTTCCGCGACAGGGGGCTTCGGTCAGCCCCAGCATTTT.

This clone was picked up a small number of times. J is TRBJ2-2 and V is TRBV11-2; D may be TRBD2 (6 bases). The CDR3 contains 14 residues. Per the germline V gene, CDR1 is SGHAT and CDR2 is FQNNGV. The V and J ends lost 1 base and 13 bases respectively, with 16 bases between them. CDR3 coding DNA: TGTGCCAGCAGCTTAGGGGACTCTCGTGTTGGGCTGTTTTTT. Residues: CASSLGDSRVGLFF.